This T cell receptor beta chain was documented in a study of identical twins. Through template switching, a universal primer site was introduced, and the cDNA contained unique molecular identifiers. A single record per CDR3 protein comes from TCRdb applying MiXCR to the 5' RACE reads. The table lists about 660,000 distinct CDR3 sequences, about 9.4% of them singletons. The same sample was also studied in work on yellow fever vaccine responses in identical twins.

Sequencing was performed on PBMCs. The receptor comes from a woman aged 18-29 years in good health.

The CDR3 region has the DNA TGTGCCAGCAGCGTAGGGGGGGGAAACTCCTACGAGCAGTACTTC. Amino acid sequence: CASSVGGGNSYEQYF. The chain has TRBV9 and TRBJ2-7; 7 positions agree with TRBD2. Trimming cost V 0 bases and J 0 bases; bases outside gene matches: 3. Germline CDR1 reads SGDLS; CDR2 reads YYNGEE. The CDR3 covers 15 residues.